These 27 T cell receptor beta chains were all obtained from the same sample, sequenced in a study of T cell responses to AZD1222 COVID-19 vaccine. Here immunoSEQ multiplex PCR was the method, and the copy in TCRdb shows in-frame clones only, minus some. This table has more than 140,000 clones, 88% appearing once. Sequencing was performed on peripheral blood, taken on day 0 of MenACWY control vaccination. These receptors originate from an adult in good health.

The genes are TRBV7-2 and TRBJ1-5; D gene unclear. Trimming pared 3 bases from V and 4 bases from J, leaving 19 bases between. The CDR3 sequence is 17 residues long. Germline CDR1 is SGHTA and CDR2 is FQGNSA. Here the CDR3 DNA reads TGTGCCAGCAGCTTGTTAGGTACGGCAGTACGTAATCAGCCCCAGCATTTT. Amino acid sequence: CASSLLGTAVRNQPQHF. Filled out from reference TRBV7-2 and TRBJ1-5, the complete variable domain reads GAGVSQSPSNKVTEKGKDVELRCDPISGHTALYWYRQSLGQGLEFLIYFQGNSAPDKSGLPSDRFSAERTGGSVSTLTIQRTQQEDSAVYLCASSLLGTAVRNQPQHFGDGTRLSIL.

The V and J genes are TRBV11-3 and TRBJ2-1; 13 bases line up with TRBD2. From germline, CDR1 is SGHNT and CDR2 YENEEA. Losses at the gene ends were 5 bases for V and 3 bases for J; bases not matched to a gene: 4. The CDR3 is made up of 16 amino acids. CDR3 nucleotide sequence: TGTGCCAGCAGCCAGGGACTAGCGGGACTCTACAATGAGCAGTTCTTC. This sequence encodes CASSQGLAGLYNEQFF. The full variable domain, rest sourced from reference TRBV11-3 and TRBJ2-1, is EAGVVQSPRYKIIEKKQPVAFWCNPISGHNTLYWYLQNLGQGPELLIRYENEEAVDDSQLPKDRFSAERLKGVDSTLKIQPAELGDSAVYLCASSQGLAGLYNEQFFGPGTRLTVL.

This chain uses TRBV3-1 (or the pseudogene TRBV3-2) with TRBJ2-7; the D gene is possibly TRBD2 (6 bases). The CDR3 has 16 amino acids. The germline CDR1 and CDR2 sequences are LGHDT and YNNKEL (reference sequence). Trimming took 4 bases from V and 4 from J, leaving 20 bases between them. The CDR3 loop is CASSLSEAGRGYEQYF. The CDR3 DNA reads as TGTGCCAGCAGCCTAAGTGAGGCGGGGAGAGGGTACGAGCAGTACTTC.

The chain employs TRBV5-1 and TRBJ2-5; D unresolved. The germline CDR1 and CDR2 sequences are SGHRS and YFSETQ. This CDR3 spans 15 amino acids. The V and J ends lost 0 bases and 0 bases respectively, with 9 bases between them. CDR3 sequence: CASSLDPGYQETQYF. The CDR3 DNA reads TGCGCCAGCAGCTTGGACCCGGGTTACCAAGAGACCCAGTACTTC.

The chain employs TRBV7-2 and TRBJ1-3; D is undetermined. V was cut by 4 bases and J by 2 bases, with 12 bases left in between. The CDR3 has 15 residues. Germline loops: CDR1 SGHTA, CDR2 FQGNSA. This chain's CDR3 is CASSYGFQPGNTIYF. Here the CDR3 DNA reads TGTGCCAGCAGCTACGGTTTCCAGCCTGGAAACACCATATATTTT.

The chain links TRBV3-1 (or the pseudogene TRBV3-2) to TRBJ1-2, with no clear D. The CDR3 covers 12 residues. V dropped 7 bases and J dropped 7 bases, with 13 bases sitting between them. From germline, CDR1 is LGHDT and CDR2 YNNKEL (reference sequence). The CDR3 spells CASTPRMGGYTF. CDR3 DNA: TGTGCCAGCACCCCTCGGATGGGTGGCTACACCTTC.

This chain uses TRBV24-1 with TRBJ2-1, with TRBD2 matching 9 bases. Trimming removed 4 bases from V and 7 bases from J; junction bases left unmatched: 7. The CDR3 spans 15 residues. Per the germline V gene, CDR1 is KGHDR and CDR2 is SFDVKD. The CDR3 here is CATSEWGGGANEQFF. The DNA for the CDR3 is TGTGCCACCAGTGAATGGGGCGGGGGGGCGAATGAGCAGTTCTTC.

This clone appeared a few times. Different DNA sequences within this sample yield the same CDR3. This chain connects TRBV6-4 to TRBJ1-5, with 10 bases aligning to TRBD1. From germline, CDR1 is MRHNA and CDR2 SNTAGT. V lost 5 bases to trimming and J lost 2 bases; unmatched junction nucleotides: 3. The CDR3 is 15 residues long. In nucleotides, the CDR3 is TGTGCCAGCAGTCCCGGGACAGGGGGCAATCAGCCCCAGCATTTT. Translating it yields CASSPGTGGNQPQHF.

V usage is TRBV4-1 and J usage is TRBJ1-6; 8 nucleotides match TRBD1. The trim removed 6 bases at V and 6 bases at J, leaving 7 bases unmatched. CDR1 and CDR2 (germline): MGHRA, YSYEKL. This CDR3 spans 15 amino acids. The CDR3 protein is CASRQPGQGNSPLHF. Written as DNA, the CDR3 is TGCGCCAGCAGACAACCTGGACAGGGTAATTCACCCCTCCACTTT.

The chain carries TRBV19 and TRBJ1-5; a possible D gene is TRBD1 (5 bases). The CDR3 consists of 15 residues. The V gene's germline CDR1 is LNHDA and CDR2 SQIVND (reference sequence). The ends were cut back, 3 bases at V and 2 bases at J, with 11 bases in the middle. CDR3 sequence reads: CASSMLGDGNQPQHF. Here the CDR3 DNA reads TGTGCCAGTAGTATGTTAGGGGATGGCAATCAGCCCCAGCATTTT.

The V call is TRBV7-9, the J call TRBJ2-7; 10 nucleotides align to TRBD2. This CDR3 comprises 14 residues. The germline CDR1 and CDR2 sequences are SEHNR and FQNEAQ (reference sequence). J gave up 3 bases and V 4 bases, and 3 bases lay outside the gene matches. The CDR3 here is CASSSLAGIYEQYF. In DNA, the CDR3 is TGTGCCAGCAGCTCACTAGCGGGAATCTACGAGCAGTACTTC.

The rearrangement uses TRBV7-2 and TRBJ2-1, with TRBD1 matching 9 bases. Germline V lookup: CDR1 SGHTA, CDR2 FQGNSA. This CDR3 is 15 amino acids long. V lost 2 bases and J lost 6; bases outside the gene matches: 5. In DNA form, the CDR3 reads TGTGCCAGCAGCTTAACCTCGACAGGGGGCAATGAGCAGTTCTTC. This encodes CASSLTSTGGNEQFF. Together with reference TRBV7-2 and TRBJ2-1, the CDR3 gives the full variable domain: GAGVSQSPSNKVTEKGKDVELRCDPISGHTALYWYRQSLGQGLEFLIYFQGNSAPDKSGLPSDRFSAERTGGSVSTLTIQRTQQEDSAVYLCASSLTSTGGNEQFFGPGTRLTVL.

This sequence joins TRBV5-1 and TRBJ1-1; D remains ambiguous. Between the trimmed V and J ends, which lost 8 bases and 1 base, there was a span of 12 bases. This CDR3 has 13 residues. Germline lookup yields CDR1 SGHRS and CDR2 YFSETQ. The CDR3 reads CASAVGRNTEAFF. The CDR3 DNA is TGCGCCAGTGCGGTCGGCAGGAACACTGAAGCTTTCTTT.

This rearrangement joins TRBV3-1 (or the pseudogene TRBV3-2) to TRBJ2-2, with D unresolved. V gave up 3 bases and J gave up 2 bases, with 7 bases separating them. The CDR3 is 14 residues long. Germline CDR1 reads LGHDT; CDR2 reads YNNKEL (reference sequence). CDR3 protein: CASSHWGNTGELFF. CDR3 coding DNA: TGTGCCAGCAGCCACTGGGGAAACACCGGGGAGCTGTTTTTT.

V gene TRBV6-2 or TRBV6-3 combines with J gene TRBJ1-6; maybe TRBD1 (6 bases). Per the germline V gene, CDR1 is MNHEY and CDR2 is SVGEGT. The CDR3 runs to 15 residues. The V gene lost 5 bases and the J gene lost 5 bases, with 13 bases spanning the gap. CDR3 sequence (DNA): TGTGCCAGCAGTGCCTTGGACAGTAATAATTCACCCCTCCACTTT. This sequence encodes CASSALDSNNSPLHF.

CDR3: CASSPRQGSGYTF. CDR3 nucleotide sequence: TGTGCCAGCAGCCCAAGACAGGGGTCTGGCTACACCTTC. V gene TRBV5-8 combines with J gene TRBJ1-2, with TRBD1 matching 8 bases. The CDR3 length is 13 residues. Germline V gives CDR1 SGHTS, CDR2 YDEGEE. V was pared by 4 bases and J by 7 bases, with 6 bases of the junction left unmatched. The full variable domain, with the rest looked up from reference TRBV5-8 and TRBJ1-2, is EAGVTQSPTHLIKTRGQQATLRCSPISGHTSVYWYQQALGLGLQFLLWYDEGEERNRGNFPPRFSGRQFPNYSSELNVNALELEDSALYLCASSPRQGSGYTFGSGTRLTVV.

The rearrangement uses TRBV7-8 and TRBJ1-1; D is unclear. CDR3 length equals 14 residues. Per the germline V gene, CDR1 is SGHVS and CDR2 is FQNEAQ. V was pared by 5 bases and J by 0 bases, with 10 bases between. The CDR3 loop is CASSPGELNTEAFF. For the CDR3, the DNA is TGTGCCAGCAGCCCCGGAGAGTTGAACACTGAAGCTTTCTTT. Using reference TRBV7-8 and TRBJ1-1 for the parts outside the CDR3, the full variable domain is GAGVSQSPRYKVAKRGQDVALRCDPISGHVSLFWYQQALGQGPEFLTYFQNEAQLDKSGLPSDRFFAERPEGSVSTLKIQRTQQEDSAVYLCASSPGELNTEAFFGQGTRLTVV.

V is TRBV5-1 and J is TRBJ1-4, with a weak D call TRBD1 (6 bases). From germline, CDR1 is SGHRS and CDR2 YFSETQ. The CDR3 totals 15 residues. The germline V and J ends were trimmed by 4 bases and 9 bases, with 19 bases remaining between them. The CDR3 coding sequence is TGCGCCAGCAGCGTTGGGGGAAGACAGGCCCAAAAACTGTTTTTT. Its protein product is CASSVGGRQAQKLFF.

This clone was observed a single time. This rearrangement joins TRBV30 to TRBJ1-5; D not resolved. Trimming cost V 1 base and J 0 bases, with 7 bases left between them. Germline V lookup: CDR1 GTSNPN, CDR2 SVGIG (reference sequence). The CDR3 is 14 amino acids. CDR3 region: CAWSGLNSNQPQHF. The DNA of the CDR3 is TGTGCCTGGAGTGGTTTGAATAGCAATCAGCCCCAGCATTTT.

The chain has TRBV25-1 and TRBJ2-7, with a tentative D call TRBD2 (6 bases). V lost 6 bases and J lost 2, with 17 bases in between. The CDR3 consists of 15 residues. Germline assignment: CDR1 MGHDK and CDR2 SYGVNS. The CDR3 protein is CASSHPFWGAYEQYF. Written as DNA, the CDR3 is TGTGCCAGCAGCCACCCGTTCTGGGGGGCCTACGAGCAGTACTTC.

V and J are TRBV5-1 and TRBJ2-3; D remains unclear. Between the trimmed V and J ends, which lost 0 bases and 2 bases, there was a span of 7 bases. The CDR3 runs 14 residues. Germline CDR1 is SGHRS and CDR2 is YFSETQ. The CDR3 DNA sequence: TGCGCCAGCAGCTTGGTCCCCCACACAGATACGCAGTATTTT. Its protein is CASSLVPHTDTQYF.

The chain uses TRBV2 and TRBJ1-5, with TRBD1 identical over 8 bases. Germline values: CDR1 SNHLY, CDR2 FYNNEI. The V and J ends lost 6 bases and 7 bases, in that order; junction bases with no gene match: 11. The CDR3 is 15 residues long. As DNA, the CDR3 is TGTGCCAGCAGCCACAGGGGGTTTCCAGGACAGCCCCAGCATTTT. Translation: CASSHRGFPGQPQHF.

The rearrangement joins TRBV3-1 (or the pseudogene TRBV3-2) to TRBJ1-5; D is unresolved. The V gene lost 0 bases and the J gene lost 4 bases, with 7 bases spanning the gap. The germline V gene encodes CDR1 LGHDT and CDR2 YNNKEL (reference sequence). This CDR3 comprises 14 residues. CDR3 nucleotide sequence: TGTGCCAGCAGCCAAGATGGAGGGAATCAGCCCCAGCATTTT. Amino acid sequence: CASSQDGGNQPQHF.

The chain is built from TRBV28 and TRBJ1-2; TRBD1 is a possible D gene (5 bases). CDR1 is MDHEN, CDR2 SYDVKM, per germline. The CDR3 runs to 13 residues. V lost 5 bases and J 8 bases, leaving 15 bases between the germline ends. CDR3 DNA: TGTGCCAGCAGTGCAGCAGGGCCGCGGGGCTACACCTTC. Protein product: CASSAAGPRGYTF.

CDR3 coding DNA: TGTGCCAGCAGCCCCCTCTATGGCTACACCTTC. Amino acid sequence: CASSPLYGYTF. This chain connects TRBV7-2 to TRBJ1-2; unclear D gene. The V end was cut by 5 bases, the J end by 4 bases, with 5 bases between. The CDR3 extends over 11 amino acids. Germline assignment: CDR1 SGHTA and CDR2 FQGNSA.

The chain is built from TRBV7-6 and TRBJ1-3, with D unclear. Germline CDR1 SGHVS, CDR2 FNYEAQ. The CDR3 is 13 amino acids. Trimming pared 5 bases from V and 0 bases from J, leaving 5 bases between. In nucleotides, the CDR3 is TGTGCCAGCAGCCCAAGCTCTGGAAACACCATATATTTT. It specifies CASSPSSGNTIYF.

The genes are TRBV5-1 and TRBJ2-1; TRBD1 agrees at 7 bases. Germline CDR1 reads SGHRS; CDR2 reads YFSETQ. CDR3 length: 13 amino acids. J lost 9 bases, V lost 2 bases, and 5 bases had no gene match. The DNA of the CDR3 is TGCGCCAGCAGCTTCCAGGGGGAAGCTGAGCAGTTCTTC. It translates to CASSFQGEAEQFF.